The 23 T cell receptor beta chains reported below all come from one sample, sequenced in a study of early T cells in non-severe SARS-CoV-2 infection. TCRdb called the 5' RACE reads again in MiXCR, with one record for every CDR3 protein. The table lists about 80,000 distinct CDR3 sequences, 13% to 15% of them singletons. Input material: whole blood. The receptors come from an adult who was a healthcare worker with PCR-confirmed SARS-CoV-2 infection or an uninfected control (not recorded which).

The V gene is TRBV28, the J gene TRBJ1-2; 7 nucleotides match TRBD1. This CDR3 has 13 residues. CDR1 is MDHEN and CDR2 is SYDVKM in the germline V gene. V was clipped by 6 bases and J by 4 bases; unmatched bases: 5. The DNA for the CDR3 is TGTGCCAGCAGCCAGGGACAGAGCTATGGCTACACCTTC. Translating gives CASSQGQSYGYTF.

This clonotype has more than one count but fewer than ten. One junction end disagrees with the germline gene, perhaps due to a read error. The gene calls are TRBV5-6 and TRBJ2-3, with D possibly being TRBD1 (7 bases). The CDR3 has 15 amino acids. The germline V gene has CDR1 SGHDT and CDR2 YYEEEE. The CDR3 DNA reads as TGTGCCAGCACCTTGGCGGGACAGTCCACAGATACGCAGTATTTT. It translates to CASTLAGQSTDTQYF.

On this clonotype itself: The junction and the germline gene differ at one end; a read error may be behind it. This chain links TRBV15 with TRBJ2-1; D is undetermined. The CDR3 consists of 14 residues. CDR1 and CDR2 (germline): LNHNV, YYDKDF (reference sequence). CDR3 loop: CATCRDPLGHEQFF. DNA of the CDR3: TGTGCCACCTGCAGAGATCCCCTAGGACATGAGCAGTTCTTC.

This clonotype has only a few counts. This chain uses TRBV3-1 with TRBJ2-5; possibly TRBD1 for D (6 bases). This CDR3 has 14 amino acids. Germline CDR1 LGHDT, CDR2 YNNKEL (reference sequence). Trimming shortened V by 0 bases and J by 4 bases, and 9 bases separated the two germline ends. The CDR3 nucleotides are TGTGCCAGCAGCCAAGATGCCAGGGGAGAGACCCAGTACTTC. It codes for CASSQDARGETQYF.

This clonotype was recorded a few times. The J gene is TRBJ2-5, the V gene TRBV6-1; D is ambiguous. V was pared by 10 bases and J by 4 bases, with 19 bases between. The CDR3 runs 14 residues. The V gene's germline CDR1 is MNHNS and CDR2 SASEGT. DNA of the CDR3: TGTGCCATACTACTGGCTCTAGTGAGAGAGACCCAGTACTTC. The encoded protein is CAILLALVRETQYF.

V is TRBV9 and J is TRBJ2-1; 9 bases match TRBD2. CDR3 length equals 15 residues. Germline CDR1 and CDR2: SGDLS and YYNGEE. V was pared by 6 bases and J by 9 bases, with 13 bases of the junction left unmatched. CDR3 in DNA: TGTGCCAGCAATGATGGCGGGGGGGCAGGGCGTGAGCAGTTCTTC. Translated, it gives CASNDGGGAGREQFF.

This clonotype was seen a handful of times. The rearrangement links TRBV6-5 to TRBJ2-7, with D possibly matching TRBD1 (6 bases). V lost 0 bases and J lost 3, with 12 bases in between. Germline V gene lookup returns CDR1 MNHEY and CDR2 SVGAGI. The CDR3 sequence is 15 residues long. The CDR3 spells CASSYSQGKSYEQYF. The CDR3, as DNA: TGTGCCAGCAGTTACTCACAGGGAAAGAGCTACGAGCAGTACTTC.

The chain is built from TRBV4-3 and TRBJ1-2; D remains unclear. The ends were cut back, 0 bases at V and 4 bases at J, with 12 bases in the middle. This CDR3 region has 15 residues. Germline lookup yields CDR1 LGHNA and CDR2 YSLEER. The CDR3 coding sequence is TGCGCCAGCAGCCAAGATGGAGAGCTAGGCTATGGCTACACCTTC. Translation gives CASSQDGELGYGYTF.

This clonotype was counted a few times. This chain connects TRBV18 to TRBJ1-2; D is unclear. Germline V lookup: CDR1 KGHSH, CDR2 LQKENI. The CDR3 has 13 residues. Trimming shortened V by 4 bases and J by 6 bases, and 12 bases separated the two germline ends. The CDR3, as DNA: TGTGCCAGCTCACTTACTACTAGAGATGGCTACACCTTC. It translates to CASSLTTRDGYTF.

V usage is TRBV9 and J usage is TRBJ1-6; 8 bases are a match to TRBD1. Germline trimming cut 3 bases from V and 6 bases from J; bases unmatched to any gene: 14. Looked up from germline, CDR1 is SGDLS and CDR2 is YYNGEE. The CDR3 spans 18 residues. The CDR3 coding sequence is TGTGCCAGCAGCGAACATGGACAGGGCGGATCCGGTAATTCACCCCTCCACTTT. As protein: CASSEHGQGGSGNSPLHF.

This clonotype was observed a handful of times. This chain joins TRBV7-2 and TRBJ1-1; D is uncertain. CDR1 and CDR2 from the germline V gene are SGHTA and FQGNSA. This CDR3 comprises 11 residues. V lost 4 bases, J lost 10 bases, and 10 bases lay in between. CDR3 region: CASSSGLRAFF. As DNA, the CDR3 is TGTGCCAGCAGCTCCGGACTGCGAGCTTTCTTT.

This clonotype has a count of ten or more. V gene TRBV7-2 combines with J gene TRBJ2-1; D may be TRBD1 (5 bases). V lost 1 base, J lost 8 bases, and 18 bases lay in between. Germline CDR1 reads SGHTA; CDR2 reads FQGNSA. This CDR3 is 16 amino acids long. CDR3 bases: TGTGCCAGCAGCTTAGACCCGGACCCAGGGATCGATGAGCAGTTCTTC. It specifies CASSLDPDPGIDEQFF.

The chain has TRBV7-2 and TRBJ2-5; tentative D call: TRBD2 (5 bases). The CDR3 is 11 amino acids. The V gene lost 6 bases and the J gene lost 5 bases, with 7 bases spanning the gap. Germline loops: CDR1 SGHTA, CDR2 FQGNSA. The CDR3: CASRRTETQYF. In nucleotides, the CDR3 is TGTGCCAGCAGGAGGACTGAGACCCAGTACTTC.

This clonotype has a handful of counts. At one end the junction does not follow the germline gene, possibly because of a read error. The V and J genes are TRBV7-8 and TRBJ2-7, with D tentatively TRBD2 (5 bases). The CDR3 length is 9 residues. The V gene's germline CDR1 is SGHVS and CDR2 FQNEAQ. The CDR3 here is CASSLVEGF. The DNA for the CDR3 is TGTGCCAGCAGCTTAGTAGAGGGTTTC.

This clonotype has a handful of counts. V and J are TRBV5-4 and TRBJ2-3; 16 bases map to TRBD2. The CDR3 consists of 17 residues. The germline CDR1 and CDR2 sequences are SGHNT and YYREEE (reference sequence). J was trimmed by 6 bases and V by 4 bases; bases with no gene match: 8. The chain's CDR3 is CASSQGTSGGALDTQYF. As DNA, the CDR3 is TGTGCCAGCAGCCAAGGGACTAGCGGGGGGGCCTTGGATACGCAGTATTTT.

This clonotype came up many times. The rearrangement links TRBV30 to TRBJ1-2; D is unclear. The CDR3 runs 15 residues. The germline V gene encodes CDR1 GTSNPN and CDR2 SVGIG (reference sequence). The ends were cut back, 2 bases at V and 4 bases at J, with 17 bases in the middle. The CDR3 DNA reads as TGTGCCTGGAGTCAAACGCGCAAAAGGTCCTATGGCTACACCTTC. Translating gives CAWSQTRKRSYGYTF.

This clonotype showed up just a few times. The chain carries TRBV7-2 and TRBJ2-3; a possible D gene is TRBD2 (5 bases). There are 15 residues in the CDR3. Germline CDR1 SGHTA, CDR2 FQGNSA. Trimming removed 1 base at V and 6 bases at J, with 14 bases between. This CDR3 is CASSLGGPWSDTQYF. In DNA form, the CDR3 reads TGTGCCAGCAGCTTAGGAGGGCCTTGGTCGGATACGCAGTATTTT. The full variable domain, with the rest looked up from reference TRBV7-2 and TRBJ2-3, is GAGVSQSPSNKVTEKGKDVELRCDPISGHTALYWYRQSLGQGLEFLIYFQGNSAPDKSGLPSDRFSAERTGGSVSTLTIQRTQQEDSAVYLCASSLGGPWSDTQYFGPGTRLTVL.

This clonotype appeared a few times. CDR3 bases: TGTGCCATCACCGGGTCACTCCTCGATAATTCACCCCTCCACTTT. Translated, it gives CAITGSLLDNSPLHF. The rearrangement uses TRBV10-3 and TRBJ1-6; D ambiguous. Germline V gene sequence: CDR1 ENHRY, CDR2 SYGVKD. This CDR3 has 15 residues. V gave up 7 bases and J gave up 5 bases, with 15 bases separating them.

The sample holds a few counts of this clonotype. The rearrangement uses TRBV6-4 and TRBJ2-5; 9 bases match TRBD1. CDR1 is MRHNA and CDR2 is SNTAGT in the germline V gene. With 3 bases clipped from V and 5 bases from J, the junction kept 10 bases outside the gene matches. This CDR3 has 16 amino acids. The CDR3 is CASSEESGTGMETQYF. The CDR3, as DNA: TGTGCCAGCAGTGAAGAGTCAGGGACAGGGATGGAGACCCAGTACTTC.

In its sample, this clonotype was seen a few times. The rearrangement links TRBV7-2 to TRBJ1-2; D may be TRBD1 (5 bases). CDR3 length: 16 amino acids. Trimming removed 1 base from V and 4 bases from J, with 16 bases in between. CDR1 and CDR2 from the germline V gene are SGHTA and FQGNSA. CDR3 in amino acids: CASSLVGGQGSYGYTF. CDR3 DNA sequence: TGTGCCAGCAGCTTAGTGGGAGGACAAGGATCCTATGGCTACACCTTC.

A few counts support this clonotype. The rearrangement uses TRBV6-5 and TRBJ2-1, with 7 bases that match TRBD2. There are 12 residues in the CDR3. Germline CDR1 is MNHEY and CDR2 is SVGAGI. After removal of 6 bases from V and 6 bases from J, the junction contained 2 bases not matched to a gene. The CDR3 protein is CASRKRGNEQFF. CDR3 DNA sequence: TGTGCCAGCAGAAAGCGGGGCAATGAGCAGTTCTTC.

In this sample, this clonotype turned up a few times. This chain joins TRBV20-1 and TRBJ1-2; D not resolved. The V end lost 6 bases, the J end lost 6 bases, and 8 bases lay between the germline ends. Germline CDR1 and CDR2: DFQATT and SNEGSKA (reference sequence). CDR3 length: 10 residues. DNA for the CDR3: TGCAGTGCCCACTCCAATGGCTACACCTTC. This codes for CSAHSNGYTF.

This chain links TRBV10-1 with TRBJ1-1; 7 bases are shared with TRBD1. Germline lookup yields CDR1 WNHNN and CDR2 SYGVQD (reference sequence). Trimming removed 7 bases from V and 8 bases from J; junction bases left unmatched: 16. The CDR3 is 15 amino acids. CDR3 loop: CASIQSDRAVGEAFF. CDR3 in DNA: TGCGCCAGCATCCAATCCGACAGGGCGGTTGGGGAAGCTTTCTTT.